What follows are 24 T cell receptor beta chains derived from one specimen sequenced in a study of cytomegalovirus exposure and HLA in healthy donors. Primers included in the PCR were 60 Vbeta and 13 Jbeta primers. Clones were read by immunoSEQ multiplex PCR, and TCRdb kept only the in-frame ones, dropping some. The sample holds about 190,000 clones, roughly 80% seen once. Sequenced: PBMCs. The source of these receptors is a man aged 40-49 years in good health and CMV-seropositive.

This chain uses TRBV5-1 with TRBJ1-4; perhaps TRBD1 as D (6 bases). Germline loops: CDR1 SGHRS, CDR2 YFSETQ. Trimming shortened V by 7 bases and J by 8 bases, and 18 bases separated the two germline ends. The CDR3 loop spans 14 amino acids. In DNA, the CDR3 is TGCGCCAGCGCGCCTGGGGGCGACTCCGAAAAACTGTTTTTT. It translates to CASAPGGDSEKLFF.

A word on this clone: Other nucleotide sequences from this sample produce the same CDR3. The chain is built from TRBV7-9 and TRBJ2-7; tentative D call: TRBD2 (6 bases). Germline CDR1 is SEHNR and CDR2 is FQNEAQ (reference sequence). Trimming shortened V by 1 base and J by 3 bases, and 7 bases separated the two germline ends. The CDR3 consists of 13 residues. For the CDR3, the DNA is TGTGCCAGCAGCTTAGTGGGGGGCTACGAGCAGTACTTC. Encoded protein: CASSLVGGYEQYF.

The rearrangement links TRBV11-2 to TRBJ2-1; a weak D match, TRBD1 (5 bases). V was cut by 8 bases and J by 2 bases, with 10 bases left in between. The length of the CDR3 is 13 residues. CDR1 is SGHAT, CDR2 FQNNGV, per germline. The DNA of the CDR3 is TGTGCCAGCTCGGACACGACCTACAATGAGCAGTTCTTC. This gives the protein CASSDTTYNEQFF.

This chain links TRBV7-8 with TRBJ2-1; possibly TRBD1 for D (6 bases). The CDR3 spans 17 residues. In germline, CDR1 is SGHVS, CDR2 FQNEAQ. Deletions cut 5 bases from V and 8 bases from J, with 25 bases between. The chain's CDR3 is CASSPSQGIPSGDEQFF. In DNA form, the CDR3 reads TGTGCCAGCAGCCCGTCGCAGGGGATACCTTCTGGGGATGAGCAGTTCTTC. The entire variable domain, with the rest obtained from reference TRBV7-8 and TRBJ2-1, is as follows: GAGVSQSPRYKVAKRGQDVALRCDPISGHVSLFWYQQALGQGPEFLTYFQNEAQLDKSGLPSDRFFAERPEGSVSTLKIQRTQQEDSAVYLCASSPSQGIPSGDEQFFGPGTRLTVL.

The DNA of the CDR3 is TGTGCCAGCAGCGTAGATGGACAAGACACAGATACGCAGTATTTT. Encoded protein: CASSVDGQDTDTQYF. This sequence joins TRBV9 and TRBJ2-3; the D gene is possibly TRBD1 (5 bases). The CDR3 is made up of 15 amino acids. V lost 0 bases and J 2 bases, leaving 10 bases between the germline ends. From germline, CDR1 is SGDLS and CDR2 YYNGEE.

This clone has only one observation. CDR3 DNA sequence: TGTGCCAGCAGTGGGAGAAGTCCCACCTACGAGCAGTACTTC. Amino acid sequence: CASSGRSPTYEQYF. The rearrangement joins TRBV6-5 to TRBJ2-7, with a weak D call TRBD2 (5 bases). This CDR3 is 14 amino acids long. V gave up 5 bases and J gave up 2 bases, with 13 bases separating them. Germline V gene lookup returns CDR1 MNHEY and CDR2 SVGAGI.

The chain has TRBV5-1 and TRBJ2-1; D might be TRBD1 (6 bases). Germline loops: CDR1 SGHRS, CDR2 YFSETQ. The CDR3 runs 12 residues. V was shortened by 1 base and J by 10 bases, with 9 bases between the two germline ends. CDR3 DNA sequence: TGCGCCAGCAGCTTGCCGGGACACGAGCAGTTCTTC. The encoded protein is CASSLPGHEQFF.

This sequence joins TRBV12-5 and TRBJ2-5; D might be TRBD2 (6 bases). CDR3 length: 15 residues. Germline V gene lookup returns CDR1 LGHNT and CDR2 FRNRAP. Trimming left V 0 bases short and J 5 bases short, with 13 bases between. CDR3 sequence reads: CASGLVLGGWETQYF. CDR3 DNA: TGTGCTAGTGGTTTGGTACTCGGGGGATGGGAGACCCAGTACTTC.

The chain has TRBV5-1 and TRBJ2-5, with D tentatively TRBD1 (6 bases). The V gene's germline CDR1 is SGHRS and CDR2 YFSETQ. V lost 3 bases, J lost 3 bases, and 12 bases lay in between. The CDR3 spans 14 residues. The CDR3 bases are TGCGCCAGCAGCTGGACAGCTATAAAAGAGACCCAGTACTTC. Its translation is CASSWTAIKETQYF.

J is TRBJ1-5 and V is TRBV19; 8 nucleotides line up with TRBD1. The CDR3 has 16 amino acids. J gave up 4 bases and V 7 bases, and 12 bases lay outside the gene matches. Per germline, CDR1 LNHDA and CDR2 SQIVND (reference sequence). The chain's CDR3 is CASTSRGRGLNQPQHF. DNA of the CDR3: TGTGCCAGTACCTCTAGGGGCAGGGGGCTGAATCAGCCCCAGCATTTT.

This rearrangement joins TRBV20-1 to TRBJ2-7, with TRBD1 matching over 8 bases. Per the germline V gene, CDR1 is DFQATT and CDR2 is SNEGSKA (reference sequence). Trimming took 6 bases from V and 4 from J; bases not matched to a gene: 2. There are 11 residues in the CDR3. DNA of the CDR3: TGCAGTGCGGGACAGGCGTACGAGCAGTACTTC. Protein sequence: CSAGQAYEQYF.

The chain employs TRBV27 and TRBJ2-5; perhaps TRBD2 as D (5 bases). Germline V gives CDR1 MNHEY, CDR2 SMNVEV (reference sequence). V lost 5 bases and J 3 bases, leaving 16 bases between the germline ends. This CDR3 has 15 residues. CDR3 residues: CASSGWTGLKETQYF. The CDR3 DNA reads TGTGCCAGCAGTGGTTGGACCGGACTGAAAGAGACCCAGTACTTC.

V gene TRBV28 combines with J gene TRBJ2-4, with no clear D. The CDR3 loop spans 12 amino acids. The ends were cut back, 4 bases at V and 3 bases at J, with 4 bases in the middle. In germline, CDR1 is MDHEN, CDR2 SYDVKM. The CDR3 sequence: CASSSYKNIQYF. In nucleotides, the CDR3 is TGTGCCAGCAGTTCCTACAAAAACATTCAGTACTTC.

The CDR3 region is CASSIADRGSWTEAFF. CDR3 in DNA: TGTGCCAGTAGTATAGCGGACAGGGGTTCGTGGACTGAAGCTTTCTTT. This chain links TRBV19 with TRBJ1-1; 9 positions agree with TRBD1. Germline V gene sequence: CDR1 LNHDA, CDR2 SQIVND (reference sequence). This CDR3 has 16 amino acids. V lost 1 base to trimming and J lost 5 bases; unmatched junction nucleotides: 8.

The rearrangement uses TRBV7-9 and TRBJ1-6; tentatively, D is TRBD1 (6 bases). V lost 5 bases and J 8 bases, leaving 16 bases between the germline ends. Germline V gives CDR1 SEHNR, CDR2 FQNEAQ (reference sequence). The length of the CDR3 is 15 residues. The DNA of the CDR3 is TGTGCCAGCAGCGCCGGGACAACAGGACATTCACCCCTCCACTTT. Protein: CASSAGTTGHSPLHF.

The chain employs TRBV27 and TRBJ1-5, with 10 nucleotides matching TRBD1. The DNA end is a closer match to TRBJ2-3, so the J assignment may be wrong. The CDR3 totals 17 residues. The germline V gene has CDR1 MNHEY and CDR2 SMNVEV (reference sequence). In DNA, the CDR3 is TGTGCCACGAGAGGAGGGACAGGGGCTTGGGGCAATCAGCCCCAGTATTTT. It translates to CATRGGTGAWGNQPQYF.

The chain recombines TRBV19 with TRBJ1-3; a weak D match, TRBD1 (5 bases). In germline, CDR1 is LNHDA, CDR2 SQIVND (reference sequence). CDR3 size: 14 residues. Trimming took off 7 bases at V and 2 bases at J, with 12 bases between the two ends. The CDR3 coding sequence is TGTGCCAGTAACCCGGGAGGGGCTGGAAACACCATATATTTT. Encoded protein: CASNPGGAGNTIYF.

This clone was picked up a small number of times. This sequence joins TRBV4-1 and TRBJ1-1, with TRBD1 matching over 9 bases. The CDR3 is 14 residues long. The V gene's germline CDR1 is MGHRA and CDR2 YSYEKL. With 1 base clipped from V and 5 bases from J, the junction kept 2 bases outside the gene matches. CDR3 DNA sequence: TGCGCCAGCAGCCAAGGACAGGGGGTTACTGAAGCTTTCTTT. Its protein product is CASSQGQGVTEAFF.

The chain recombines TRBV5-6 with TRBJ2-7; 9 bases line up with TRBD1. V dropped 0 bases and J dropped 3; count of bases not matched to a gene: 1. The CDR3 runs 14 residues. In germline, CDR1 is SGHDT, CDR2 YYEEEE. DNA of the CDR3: TGTGCCAGCAGCTTGGTGGACAGGGGCTACGAGCAGTACTTC. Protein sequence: CASSLVDRGYEQYF. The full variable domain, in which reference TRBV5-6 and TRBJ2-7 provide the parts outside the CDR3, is DAGVTQSPTHLIKTRGQQVTLRCSPKSGHDTVSWYQQALGQGPQFIFQYYEEEERQRGNFPDRFSGHQFPNYSSELNVNALLLGDSALYLCASSLVDRGYEQYFGPGTRLTVT.

CDR3 amino acids: CASGFGRAETQYF. CDR3 DNA sequence: TGTGCTAGTGGTTTTGGGAGGGCGGAGACCCAGTACTTC. V gene TRBV12-5 combines with J gene TRBJ2-5; 7 bases line up with TRBD2. J lost 5 bases, V lost 3 bases, and 3 bases had no gene match. CDR3 length: 13 amino acids. CDR1 is LGHNT and CDR2 is FRNRAP in the germline V gene.

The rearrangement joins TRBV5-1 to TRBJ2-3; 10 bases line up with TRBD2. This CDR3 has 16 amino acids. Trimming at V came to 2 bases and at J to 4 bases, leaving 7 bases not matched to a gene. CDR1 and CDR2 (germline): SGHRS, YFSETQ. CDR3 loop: CASSLSGRAYADTQYF. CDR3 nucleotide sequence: TGCGCCAGCAGCTTAAGCGGGAGGGCCTATGCAGATACGCAGTATTTT.

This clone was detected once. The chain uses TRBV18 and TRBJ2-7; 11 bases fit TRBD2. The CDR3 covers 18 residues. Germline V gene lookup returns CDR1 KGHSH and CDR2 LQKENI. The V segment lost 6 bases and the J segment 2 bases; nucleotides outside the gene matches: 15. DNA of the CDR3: TGTGCCAGCTCTCTAAATGGACTAGCGGGTAGAACGGCCTACGAGCAGTACTTC. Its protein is CASSLNGLAGRTAYEQYF.

In nucleotides, the CDR3 is TGTGCCTGGAGCCTCGGACAGGGGAAGGACGAGCAGTACTTC. Translating gives CAWSLGQGKDEQYF. The rearrangement links TRBV30 to TRBJ2-7; the match to TRBD1 covers 9 bases. The germline gives CDR1 GTSNPN, CDR2 SVGIG (reference sequence). The CDR3 runs to 14 residues. The junction had 8 bases not matched to a gene; V was cut back by 3 bases and J by 5 bases.

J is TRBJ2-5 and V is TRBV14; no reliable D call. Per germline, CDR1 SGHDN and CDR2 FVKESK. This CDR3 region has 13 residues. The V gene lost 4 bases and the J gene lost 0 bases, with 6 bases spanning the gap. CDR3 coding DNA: TGTGCCAGCAGCCTCCCGTACCAAGAGACCCAGTACTTC. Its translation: CASSLPYQETQYF.